Each of the 7 T cell receptor beta chains below was sequenced from the same sample in a study of cytomegalovirus exposure and HLA in healthy donors. Primers: 60 Vbeta forward and 13 Jbeta reverse. Using immunoSEQ multiplex PCR, the repertoire was profiled, and TCRdb retains in-frame clones only, with some absent. This sample has over 150,000 clones, with 60% to 85% found just once. Specimen: PBMCs. These receptor sequences come from a man aged 30-40 years in good health and CMV-seropositive.

The V gene is TRBV7-2, the J gene TRBJ2-5; 11 bases fit TRBD2. This CDR3 has 16 amino acids. V lost 5 bases to trimming and J lost 5 bases; unmatched junction nucleotides: 10. Germline loops: CDR1 SGHTA, CDR2 FQGNSA. This CDR3 is CASSTILAGGGETQYF. CDR3 nucleotide sequence: TGTGCCAGCAGCACGATCCTAGCGGGGGGTGGGGAGACCCAGTACTTC.

This chain connects TRBV28 to TRBJ2-7; TRBD1 agrees at 8 bases. This CDR3 is built from 13 residues. The germline gives CDR1 MDHEN, CDR2 SYDVKM. V shed 3 bases and J 5 bases; nucleotides not matched to a gene: 3. The CDR3 DNA sequence: TGTGCCAGCAGTTTGCCAGGGGGCGACGAGCAGTACTTC. Protein product: CASSLPGGDEQYF.

Regarding this clone: One end of the junction fails to match germline, which may point to a read error. Distinct nucleotide sequences in the sample also encode this CDR3. The chain carries TRBV2 and TRBJ2-1; 7 nucleotides line up with TRBD2. Germline CDR1 SNHLY, CDR2 FYNNEI. The CDR3 extends over 15 amino acids. CDR3 in amino acids: CASSASSGGYTEQFF. The CDR3 DNA follows: TGTGCCAGCAGTGCCTCTAGCGGAGGTTACACTGAGCAGTTCTTC.

This chain connects TRBV4-1 to TRBJ1-1, with TRBD1 matching over 8 bases. This CDR3 has 17 amino acids. Germline-derived CDR1 and CDR2 are MGHRA and YSYEKL. V trimming: 0 bases; J trimming: 0 bases; junction bases outside the gene matches: 6. In nucleotides, the CDR3 is TGCGCCAGCAGCCAAGATCAGGGGGCCTCCATGAACACTGAAGCTTTCTTT. This encodes CASSQDQGASMNTEAFF.

Only a few counts were recorded for this clone. This chain links TRBV5-1 with TRBJ2-5; 9 bases match TRBD2. CDR1 is SGHRS, CDR2 YFSETQ, per germline. There are 14 residues in the CDR3. J was trimmed by 4 bases and V by 4 bases; bases with no gene match: 5. The CDR3 loop reads CASSPTSGGETQYF. CDR3 nucleotide sequence: TGCGCCAGCAGCCCGACTAGCGGAGGAGAGACCCAGTACTTC.

The V gene is TRBV7-2, the J gene TRBJ1-2; 7 bases fit TRBD1. After removal of 3 bases from V and 5 bases from J, the junction contained 9 bases not matched to a gene. Looked up from germline, CDR1 is SGHTA and CDR2 is FQGNSA. The CDR3 consists of 15 residues. CDR3 in amino acids: CASSFAPRDSYGYTF. The CDR3 DNA is TGTGCCAGCAGCTTTGCGCCCCGGGACAGTTATGGCTACACCTTC.

The J gene is TRBJ1-3, the V gene TRBV5-1; D call uncertain. The CDR3 is made up of 14 amino acids. CDR1 and CDR2 from the germline V gene are SGHRS and YFSETQ. Trimming took off 0 bases at V and 4 bases at J, with 8 bases between the two ends. The CDR3 DNA follows: TGCGCCAGCAGCTTGGCAGGATCCGGAAACACCATATATTTT. It translates to CASSLAGSGNTIYF. The variable domain in full, with the rest retrieved from reference TRBV5-1 and TRBJ1-3, is KAGVTQTPRYLIKTRGQQVTLSCSPISGHRSVSWYQQTPGQGLQFLFEYFSETQRNKGNFPGRFSGRQFSNSRSEMNVSTLELGDSALYLCASSLAGSGNTIYFGEGSWLTVV.